Below, one T cell receptor (beta chain) is given with its context. Its antigen is unknown. The repertoire was sequenced with immunoSEQ multiplex PCR; TCRdb's copy has only in-frame clones and lacks some. Of roughly 69,000 clones in the sample, over 80% were seen once. The data belong to a study of siplizumab effects on memory and regulatory T cells. Study results and caveats: Only a minority of proliferating CD4+ or CD8+ clones had an assignable naive or memory phenotype, with roughly 75-96% lacking one. Siplizumab conditions gave an average of around 64% Treg-derived mappable alloreactive CD4+ clones, versus 25% to 30% for controls.

Where three donor pairs were concerned, the unstimulated naive, memory, effector memory and TEMRA subsets underwent sequencing. Sequencing was performed on memory CD4+ T cells sorted from blood. The source is a human donor in good health.

The CDR3 loop reads CASSQAYRDSLDSPLHF. In DNA, the CDR3 is TGTGCCAGCAGCCAAGCCTACCGGGACTCCCTTGATTCACCCCTCCACTTT. The rearrangement uses TRBV4-2 and TRBJ1-6; TRBD1 is a possible D gene (5 bases). The CDR3 length is 17 residues. The V end lost 1 base, the J end lost 8 bases, and 18 bases lay between the germline ends. Germline V gene data show CDR1 as LGHNA and CDR2 as YNFKEQ.